Listed here is a single T cell receptor (beta chain). Its cognate antigen is unknown. RNA transcripts gave rise to amplified TCR beta CDR3 regions. The HTBI primer set served for first-round RT-PCR of the TCR CDR3. Using its own MiXCR run on the multiplex PCR reads, TCRdb lists one record per CDR3 protein. The sample includes fewer than 550,000 distinct CDR3 sequences, around 14% of them seen just once. Germline loops: CDR1 SGHDN, CDR2 FVKESK. The J segment lost 5 bases and the V segment lost 2 bases, leaving 6 bases of the junction unmatched. The CDR3 runs 15 residues. This sample is drawn from a study of T cells in Graves' hyperthyroidism and ophthalmopathy. General observations from the study: Stable hyperthyroidism was separated from ophthalmopathy by a model based on 13 V-J features.

The chain uses TRBV14 and TRBJ2-3; 8 bases are shared with TRBD1. The sequence was collected from a woman aged 18-29 years with Graves' hyperthyroidism. Input material: blood. As DNA, the CDR3 is TGTGCCAGCAGCCAATTCCGGACAGGGTTAGATACGCAGTATTTT. Its protein is CASSQFRTGLDTQYF.